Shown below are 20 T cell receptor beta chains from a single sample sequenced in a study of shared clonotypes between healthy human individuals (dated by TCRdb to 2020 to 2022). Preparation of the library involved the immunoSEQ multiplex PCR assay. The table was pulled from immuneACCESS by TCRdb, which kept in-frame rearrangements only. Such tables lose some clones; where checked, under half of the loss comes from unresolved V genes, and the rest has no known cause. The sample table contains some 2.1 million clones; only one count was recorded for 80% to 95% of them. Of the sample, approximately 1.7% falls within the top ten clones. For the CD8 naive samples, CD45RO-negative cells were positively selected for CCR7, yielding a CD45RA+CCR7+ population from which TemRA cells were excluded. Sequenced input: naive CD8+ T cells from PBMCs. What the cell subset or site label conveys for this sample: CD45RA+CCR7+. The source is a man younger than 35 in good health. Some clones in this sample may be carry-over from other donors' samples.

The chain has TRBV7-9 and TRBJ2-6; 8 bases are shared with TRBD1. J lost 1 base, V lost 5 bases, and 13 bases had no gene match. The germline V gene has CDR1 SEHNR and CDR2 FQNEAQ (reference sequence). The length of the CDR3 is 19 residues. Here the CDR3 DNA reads TGTGCCAGCAGCCACCCCTCAGGGGGCGACCCTTCTGGGGCCAACGTCCTGACTTTC. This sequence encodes CASSHPSGGDPSGANVLTF. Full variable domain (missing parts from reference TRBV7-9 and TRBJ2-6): DTGVSQNPRHKITKRGQNVTFRCDPISEHNRLYWYRQTLGQGPEFLTYFQNEAQLEKSRLLSDRFSAERPKGSFSTLEIQRTEQGDSAMYLCASSHPSGGDPSGANVLTFGAGSRLTVL.

The CDR3 DNA reads as TGTGCCAGCAGTCCCCGGGGACACTACTATGGCTACACCTTC. Translation: CASSPRGHYYGYTF. This chain uses TRBV28 with TRBJ1-2, with D possibly matching TRBD1 (6 bases). The CDR3 loop spans 14 amino acids. CDR1 and CDR2 (germline): MDHEN, SYDVKM. Trimming stripped 5 bases from V and 3 bases from J, with 13 bases between.

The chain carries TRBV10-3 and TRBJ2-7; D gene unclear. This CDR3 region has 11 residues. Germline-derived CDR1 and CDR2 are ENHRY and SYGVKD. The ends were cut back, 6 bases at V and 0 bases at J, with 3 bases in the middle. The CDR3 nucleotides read TGTGCCATCAGGAGCTCCTACGAGCAGTACTTC. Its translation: CAIRSSYEQYF.

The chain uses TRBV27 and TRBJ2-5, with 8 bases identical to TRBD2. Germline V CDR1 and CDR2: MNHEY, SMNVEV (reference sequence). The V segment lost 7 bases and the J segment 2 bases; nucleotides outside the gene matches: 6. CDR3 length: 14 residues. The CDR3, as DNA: TGTGCCAGCACGCCGGGGGGGAGTCAAGAGACCCAGTACTTC. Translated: CASTPGGSQETQYF.

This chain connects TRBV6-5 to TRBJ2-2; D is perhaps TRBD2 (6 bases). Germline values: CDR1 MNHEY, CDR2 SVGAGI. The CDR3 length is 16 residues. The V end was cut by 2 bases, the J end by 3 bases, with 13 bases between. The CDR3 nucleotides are TGTGCCAGCAGTTACAAGGAGACTAGTGACACCGGGGAGCTGTTTTTT. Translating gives CASSYKETSDTGELFF.

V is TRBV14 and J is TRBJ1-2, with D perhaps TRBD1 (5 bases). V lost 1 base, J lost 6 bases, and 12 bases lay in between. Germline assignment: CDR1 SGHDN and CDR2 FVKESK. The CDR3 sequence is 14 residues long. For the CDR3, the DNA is TGTGCCAGCAGCCAAGGGGCCAGGGAACATGGCTACACCTTC. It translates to CASSQGAREHGYTF.

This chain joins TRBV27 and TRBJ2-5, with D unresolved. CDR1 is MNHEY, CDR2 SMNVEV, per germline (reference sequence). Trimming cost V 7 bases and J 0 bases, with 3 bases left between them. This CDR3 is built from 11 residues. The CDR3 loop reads CASTDQETQYF. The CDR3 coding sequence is TGTGCCAGCACCGACCAAGAGACCCAGTACTTC.

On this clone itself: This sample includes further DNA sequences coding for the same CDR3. The chain's CDR3 is CASTPGGDTQYF. The DNA of the CDR3 is TGTGCCAGCACCCCAGGGGGAGATACGCAGTATTTT. The chain employs TRBV27 and TRBJ2-3, with 7 positions matching TRBD1. The CDR3 spans 12 residues. The germline CDR1 and CDR2 sequences are MNHEY and SMNVEV (reference sequence). V shed 7 bases and J 5 bases; nucleotides not matched to a gene: 3.

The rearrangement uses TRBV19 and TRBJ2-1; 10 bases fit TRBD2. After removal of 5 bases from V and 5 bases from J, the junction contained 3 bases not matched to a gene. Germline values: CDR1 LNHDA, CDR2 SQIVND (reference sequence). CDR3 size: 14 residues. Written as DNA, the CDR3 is TGTGCCAGTAGTCTTGGACTAGCGGACAATGAGCAGTTCTTC. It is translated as CASSLGLADNEQFF.

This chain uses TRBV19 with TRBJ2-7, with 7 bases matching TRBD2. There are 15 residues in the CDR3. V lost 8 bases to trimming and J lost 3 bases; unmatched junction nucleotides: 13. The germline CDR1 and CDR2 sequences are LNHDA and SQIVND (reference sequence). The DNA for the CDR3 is TGTGCCAGTCAGTCGGAGGGAGGGCCCCTCTACGAGCAGTACTTC. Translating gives CASQSEGGPLYEQYF. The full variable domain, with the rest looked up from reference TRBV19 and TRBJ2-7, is DGGITQSPKYLFRKEGQNVTLSCEQNLNHDAMYWYRQDPGQGLRLIYYSQIVNDFQKGDIAEGYSVSREKKESFPLTVTSAQKNPTAFYLCASQSEGGPLYEQYFGPGTRLTVT.

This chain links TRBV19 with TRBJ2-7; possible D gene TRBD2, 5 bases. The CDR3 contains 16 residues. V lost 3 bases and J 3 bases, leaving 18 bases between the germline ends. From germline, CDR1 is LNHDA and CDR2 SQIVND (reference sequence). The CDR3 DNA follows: TGTGCCAGTAGTATGCGCGCTGGACTTTCTAACTACGAGCAGTACTTC. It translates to CASSMRAGLSNYEQYF.

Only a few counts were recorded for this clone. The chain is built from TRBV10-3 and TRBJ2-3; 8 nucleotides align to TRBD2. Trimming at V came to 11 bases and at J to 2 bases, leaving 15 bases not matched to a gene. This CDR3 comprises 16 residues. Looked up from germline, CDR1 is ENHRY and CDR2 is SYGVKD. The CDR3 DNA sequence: TGTGCCGCCCGCGGGGAACTAGCGGCATCCACAGATACGCAGTATTTT. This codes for CAARGELAASTDTQYF.

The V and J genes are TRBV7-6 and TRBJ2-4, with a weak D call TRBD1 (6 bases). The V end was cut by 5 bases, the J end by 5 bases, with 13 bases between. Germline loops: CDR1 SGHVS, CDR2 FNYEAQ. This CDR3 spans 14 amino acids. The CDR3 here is CASSARTDQNIQYF. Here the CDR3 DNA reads TGTGCCAGCAGCGCCCGGACAGACCAAAACATTCAGTACTTC.

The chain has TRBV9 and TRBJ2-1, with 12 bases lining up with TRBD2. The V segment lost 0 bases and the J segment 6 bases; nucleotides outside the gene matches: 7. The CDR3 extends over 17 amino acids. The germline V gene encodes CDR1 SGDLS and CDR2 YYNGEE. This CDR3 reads CASSVESVLAGGNEQFF. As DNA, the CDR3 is TGTGCCAGCAGCGTAGAGTCGGTACTAGCGGGAGGCAATGAGCAGTTCTTC.

CDR3 region: CASSVGEGGRWYQETQYF. CDR3 nucleotide sequence: TGTGCCAGCAGCGTAGGAGAAGGGGGGCGATGGTACCAAGAGACCCAGTACTTC. The chain couples TRBV9 to TRBJ2-5, with D perhaps matching TRBD1 or TRBD2 (6 bases each). V was shortened by 0 bases and J by 0 bases, with 18 bases between the two germline ends. Germline CDR1 reads SGDLS; CDR2 reads YYNGEE. The CDR3 is 18 amino acids.

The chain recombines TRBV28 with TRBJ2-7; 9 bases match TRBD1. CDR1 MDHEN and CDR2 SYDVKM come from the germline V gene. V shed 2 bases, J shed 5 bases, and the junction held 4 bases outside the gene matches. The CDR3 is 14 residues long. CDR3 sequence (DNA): TGTGCCAGCAGTTTAGGGACAGGGTACCACGAGCAGTACTTC. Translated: CASSLGTGYHEQYF.

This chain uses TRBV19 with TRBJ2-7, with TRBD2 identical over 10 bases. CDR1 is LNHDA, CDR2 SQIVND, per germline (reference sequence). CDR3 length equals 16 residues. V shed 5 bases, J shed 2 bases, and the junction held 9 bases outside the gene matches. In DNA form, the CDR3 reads TGTGCCAGTAGTGTAGGACTAGCGGCCTCAGCCTACGAGCAGTACTTC. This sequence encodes CASSVGLAASAYEQYF.

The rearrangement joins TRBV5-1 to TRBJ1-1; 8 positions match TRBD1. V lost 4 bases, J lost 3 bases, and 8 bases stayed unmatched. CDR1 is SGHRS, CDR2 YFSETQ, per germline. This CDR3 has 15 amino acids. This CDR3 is CASSPGATGDTEAFF. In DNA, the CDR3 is TGCGCCAGCAGCCCGGGTGCGACAGGGGACACTGAAGCTTTCTTT.

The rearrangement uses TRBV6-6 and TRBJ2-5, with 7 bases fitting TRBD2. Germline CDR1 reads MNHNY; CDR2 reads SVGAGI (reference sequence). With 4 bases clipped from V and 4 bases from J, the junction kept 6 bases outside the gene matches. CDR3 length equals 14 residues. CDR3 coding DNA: TGTGCCAGCAGTTCTGACGGACTAGTAGAGACCCAGTACTTC. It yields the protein CASSSDGLVETQYF.

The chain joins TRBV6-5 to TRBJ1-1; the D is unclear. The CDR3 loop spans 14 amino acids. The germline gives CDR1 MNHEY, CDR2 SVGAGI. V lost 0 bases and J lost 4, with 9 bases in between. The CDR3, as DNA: TGTGCCAGCAGTTACTCGCGTTTGTCCACTGAAGCTTTCTTT. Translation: CASSYSRLSTEAFF.